This T cell receptor (beta chain) was identified in a study of blood T cells in healthy people across ages. Combining a sample-barcoded 5' primer with a J-beta primer mix, a second PCR ran for about 7 to 11 cycles. Each sample provided no less than 2.5 million CDR3-containing paired-end reads. TCRdb ran MiXCR on the 5' RACE reads and lists one entry per CDR3 protein. Found here are some 710,000 distinct CDR3 sequences, about a fifth of them singletons; the top ten hold roughly a fifth. Trimming pared 0 bases from V and 1 base from J, leaving 16 bases between. CDR1 and CDR2 (germline): SGHRS, YFSETQ. This CDR3 contains 17 residues. The draw of peripheral blood yielded around 9.6 milliliters from each donor.

Sequences were obtained from blood. The gene calls are TRBV5-1 and TRBJ1-1, with D hard to call. The source is a man between 65 and 85 years old in good health. The CDR3 region is CASSLGVFYRENTEAFF. The CDR3 DNA follows: TGCGCCAGCAGCTTGGGGGTTTTCTACCGCGAGAACACTGAAGCTTTCTTT.